These 32 T cell receptor beta chains share one sample of origin, sequenced in a study of T cells in Graves' hyperthyroidism and ophthalmopathy. Using RNA transcripts as the source, TCR beta CDR3 regions were amplified. First-round RT-PCR of the TCR CDR3 relied on the HTBI primer set. TCRdb ran MiXCR on the multiplex PCR reads and lists one entry per CDR3 protein. The table shows some 320,000 distinct CDR3 sequences, with approximately 13% occurring only once. Input material: blood. The receptor set was obtained from a woman aged 35 to 49 with Graves' ophthalmopathy.

This chain joins TRBV12-3 or TRBV12-4 and TRBJ1-3; the D gene is possibly TRBD1 (6 bases). The CDR3 is made up of 18 amino acids. Deletions cut 3 bases from V and 1 base from J, with 19 bases between. DNA for the CDR3: TGTGCCAGCAGTTTTAGGGGGGACATCGTCAATTCTGGAAACACCATATATTTT. It is translated as CASSFRGDIVNSGNTIYF.

The chain carries TRBV9 and TRBJ2-1, with D perhaps matching TRBD2 (6 bases). The CDR3 spans 13 residues. Deletions cut 0 bases from V and 9 bases from J, with 10 bases between. Looked up from germline, CDR1 is SGDLS and CDR2 is YYNGEE. The CDR3: CASSVVGGGEQFF. CDR3 DNA sequence: TGTGCCAGCAGCGTAGTGGGGGGAGGTGAGCAGTTCTTC. Combining the CDR3 with reference TRBV9 and TRBJ2-1 gives the whole variable domain DSGVTQTPKHLITATGQRVTLRCSPRSGDLSVYWYQQSLDQGLQFLIQYYNGEERAKGNILERFSAQQFPDLHSELNLSSLELGDSALYFCASSVVGGGEQFFGPGTRLTVL.

Ten or more counts support this clonotype. This sequence joins TRBV10-3 and TRBJ1-1; D gene unclear. The germline gives CDR1 ENHRY, CDR2 SYGVKD. The CDR3 runs 15 residues. V shed 0 bases and J shed 10 bases, with 18 bases lying between them. The CDR3 protein is CAISESFQMGEGAFF. CDR3 in DNA: TGTGCCATCAGTGAGTCTTTTCAAATGGGTGAGGGAGCTTTCTTT.

The sample holds a few counts of this clonotype. The rearrangement uses TRBV5-1 and TRBJ1-2; D is unclear. V lost 3 bases and J 6 bases, leaving 21 bases between the germline ends. The CDR3 is made up of 16 amino acids. Germline V gene lookup returns CDR1 SGHRS and CDR2 YFSETQ. The CDR3 bases are TGCGCCAGCAGCTCGACCCCCGAATCCTATGGCGATGGCTACACCTTC. Translated: CASSSTPESYGDGYTF.

This clonotype was detected ten times or more. The chain employs TRBV2 and TRBJ2-7; D uncertain. The CDR3 extends over 12 amino acids. V was trimmed by 6 bases and J by 7 bases, leaving 13 bases between them. Germline lookup yields CDR1 SNHLY and CDR2 FYNNEI. CDR3 in DNA: TGTGCCAGCAGGCTTAGGAGCGAAGAGCAGTACTTC. It yields the protein CASRLRSEEQYF. Based on the CDR3 plus reference TRBV2 and TRBJ2-7, the full variable domain is EPEVTQTPSHQVTQMGQEVILRCVPISNHLYFYWYRQILGQKVEFLVSFYNNEISEKSEIFDDQFSVERPDGSNFTLKIRSTKLEDSAMYFCASRLRSEEQYFGPGTRLTVT.

Regarding this clonotype: This may be a read error, as it is one base from a much larger clone. This rearrangement joins TRBV7-2 to TRBJ2-5; D is perhaps TRBD1 (9 bases). Germline CDR1 SGHTA, CDR2 FQGNSA. Trimming took 5 bases from V and 9 from J, leaving 28 bases between them. CDR3 length: 17 amino acids. CDR3 DNA sequence: TGTGCCAGCAGCATACAAGTAGGACAGGGGAGGCGGGAGGCCCAGTACTTC. The encoded protein is CASSIQVGQGRREAQYF.

This clonotype was detected only a few times. V usage is TRBV9 and J usage is TRBJ2-3; 10 bases are a match to TRBD2. There are 16 residues in the CDR3. CDR1 is SGDLS, CDR2 YYNGEE, per germline. The V and J ends lost 4 bases and 3 bases, in that order; junction bases with no gene match: 8. CDR3 DNA: TGTGCCAGCAGCACCTCTAGCGGGAGTTGGACAGATACGCAGTATTTT. Protein sequence: CASSTSSGSWTDTQYF.

This clonotype was recorded at least ten times. This rearrangement joins TRBV2 to TRBJ1-4; 7 positions match TRBD1. The CDR3 sequence is 13 residues long. Germline V CDR1 and CDR2: SNHLY, FYNNEI. V shed 6 bases, J shed 8 bases, and the junction held 6 bases outside the gene matches. The CDR3 DNA follows: TGTGCCAGCAGCGTGACAGGGAAGGAAAAACTGTTTTTT. This codes for CASSVTGKEKLFF.

V usage is TRBV18 and J usage is TRBJ1-1; a weak D match, TRBD1 (5 bases). The CDR3 contains 14 residues. The V end was cut by 0 bases, the J end by 6 bases, with 11 bases between. The germline V gene has CDR1 KGHSH and CDR2 LQKENI. CDR3 sequence (DNA): TGTGCCAGCTCACCACCTTTCCCACAGGCTGAAGCTTTCTTT. Protein product: CASSPPFPQAEAFF. Based on the CDR3 plus reference TRBV18 and TRBJ1-1, the full variable domain is NAGVMQNPRHLVRRRGQEARLRCSPMKGHSHVYWYRQLPEEGLKFMVYLQKENIIDESGMPKERFSAEFPKEGPSILRIQQVVRGDSAAYFCASSPPFPQAEAFFGQGTRLTVV.

The J gene is TRBJ2-1, the V gene TRBV30, with D perhaps TRBD1 or TRBD2 (5 bases each). The CDR3 runs to 14 residues. Deletions cut 4 bases from V and 6 bases from J, with 16 bases between. Germline-derived CDR1 and CDR2 are GTSNPN and SVGIG (reference sequence). CDR3 DNA sequence: TGTGCCTGGAATAGGCTAGCTAGGGGCAATGAGCAGTTCTTC. Amino acid sequence: CAWNRLARGNEQFF.

This clonotype was found a few times. One end of the junction does not line up with germline, which may come from a read error. CDR3 coding DNA: TGTGCCAGCAGCTTAGGGGCGGGGGAGAACAATGAGCAGTCCTTC. Its protein product is CASSLGAGENNEQSF. The rearrangement uses TRBV7-9 and TRBJ2-1; 7 positions match TRBD2. Germline V CDR1 and CDR2: SEHNR, FQNEAQ (reference sequence). The CDR3 runs 15 residues.

In this sample, this clonotype turned up many times. This chain's CDR3 is CASSSGKSPLHF. The CDR3 nucleotides are TGTGCCAGCAGTTCAGGGAAATCACCCCTCCACTTT. The rearrangement links TRBV28 to TRBJ1-6; tentative D call: TRBD1 (5 bases). V was cut by 4 bases and J by 10 bases, with 8 bases left in between. The CDR3 covers 12 residues. Germline CDR1 and CDR2: MDHEN and SYDVKM.

This chain connects TRBV14 to TRBJ1-1, with D hard to call. CDR1 and CDR2 (germline): SGHDN, FVKESK. Trimming stripped 2 bases from V and 7 bases from J, with 14 bases between. This CDR3 contains 14 residues. The CDR3 here is CASSQRHTGYEAFF. The CDR3 DNA reads TGTGCCAGCAGCCAACGACATACGGGGTATGAAGCTTTCTTT. Full variable domain (rest looked up from reference TRBV14 and TRBJ1-1): EAGVTQFPSHSVIEKGQTVTLRCDPISGHDNLYWYRRVMGKEIKFLLHFVKESKQDESGMPNNRFLAERTGGTYSTLKVQPAELEDSGVYFCASSQRHTGYEAFFGQGTRLTVV.

This clonotype was detected many times. V and J are TRBV24-1 and TRBJ2-1; D is unresolved. Trimming pared 4 bases from V and 8 bases from J, leaving 14 bases between. Germline V CDR1 and CDR2: KGHDR, SFDVKD. CDR3 length: 14 amino acids. For the CDR3, the DNA is TGTGCCACCAGTGAACCCGGGCCCCGGGATGAGCAGTTCTTC. Residues: CATSEPGPRDEQFF.

Many counts were recorded for this clonotype. The chain combines TRBV11-2 with TRBJ2-7; TRBD1 agrees at 7 bases. CDR3 length equals 14 residues. CDR1 is SGHAT, CDR2 FQNNGV, per germline. Trimming took 3 bases from V and 4 from J; bases not matched to a gene: 6. The CDR3 spells CASSLAGGKYEQYF. DNA of the CDR3: TGTGCCAGCAGCTTGGCAGGGGGAAAATACGAGCAGTACTTC. The full variable domain, its missing parts supplied by reference TRBV11-2 and TRBJ2-7, is EAGVAQSPRYKIIEKRQSVAFWCNPISGHATLYWYQQILGQGPKLLIQFQNNGVVDDSQLPKDRFSAERLKGVDSTLKIQPAKLEDSAVYLCASSLAGGKYEQYFGPGTRLTVT.

Comment on this clonotype: Being one base from a much bigger clone, this may be a read error. This chain links TRBV24-1 with TRBJ1-2, with 8 bases aligning to TRBD1. Germline V gene lookup returns CDR1 KGHDR and CDR2 SFDVKD. Germline trimming cut 5 bases from V and 4 bases from J; bases unmatched to any gene: 5. This CDR3 region has 14 residues. The CDR3 protein is CATSGSDRGYGYTF. In DNA form, the CDR3 reads TGTGCCACCAGTGGAAGTGACAGGGGCTATGGCTACACCTTC.

This clonotype appeared a few times. V and J are TRBV27 and TRBJ2-7; D uncertain. CDR3 length: 15 amino acids. V shed 2 bases and J shed 1 base, with 12 bases lying between them. In germline, CDR1 is MNHEY, CDR2 SMNVEV (reference sequence). CDR3 in DNA: TGTGCCAGCAGTTTAATGGGATCGGCGTCCTACGAGCAGTACTTC. Protein: CASSLMGSASYEQYF.

This clonotype was observed at least ten times. This chain joins TRBV6-2 or TRBV6-3 and TRBJ1-2; 11 nucleotides match TRBD1. The germline gives CDR1 MNHEY, CDR2 SVGEGT. The V segment lost 0 bases and the J segment 2 bases; nucleotides outside the gene matches: 11. CDR3 size: 19 residues. This chain's CDR3 is CASSYSNPGTGGRNYGYTF. In DNA form, the CDR3 reads TGTGCCAGCAGTTACTCTAACCCCGGGACAGGGGGTAGAAACTATGGCTACACCTTC.

This clonotype was seen repeatedly, ten times or more. The V and J genes are TRBV27 and TRBJ1-1; D unresolved. The CDR3 runs 16 residues. The V and J ends lost 1 base and 0 bases respectively, with 12 bases between them. CDR1 MNHEY and CDR2 SMNVEV come from the germline V gene (reference sequence). CDR3 sequence (DNA): TGTGCCAGCAGTTTATTATCGGCAAGATTGAACACTGAAGCTTTCTTT. The encoded protein is CASSLLSARLNTEAFF.

This clonotype occurred many times. The rearrangement links TRBV28 to TRBJ1-2; tentative D call: TRBD1 (5 bases). Germline CDR1 reads MDHEN; CDR2 reads SYDVKM. The CDR3 extends over 13 amino acids. Trimming took off 4 bases at V and 9 bases at J, with 15 bases between the two ends. The CDR3 nucleotides are TGTGCCAGCAGTTCTGGGACGGGGATGAGCTACACCTTC. This sequence encodes CASSSGTGMSYTF.

This clonotype occurred many times. The gene calls are TRBV11-2 and TRBJ2-3; D remains unclear. The CDR3 is made up of 15 amino acids. Germline loops: CDR1 SGHAT, CDR2 FQNNGV. Trimming left V 5 bases short and J 0 bases short, with 12 bases between. The CDR3 nucleotides are TGTGCCAGCAGCCGCAGCCCTTCTAGCACAGATACGCAGTATTTT. Its protein product is CASSRSPSSTDTQYF. Full variable domain (missing parts from reference TRBV11-2 and TRBJ2-3): EAGVAQSPRYKIIEKRQSVAFWCNPISGHATLYWYQQILGQGPKLLIQFQNNGVVDDSQLPKDRFSAERLKGVDSTLKIQPAKLEDSAVYLCASSRSPSSTDTQYFGPGTRLTVL.

This sequence joins TRBV19 and TRBJ2-2; 12 bases map to TRBD2. The CDR3 spans 18 residues. Germline V gene data show CDR1 as LNHDA and CDR2 as SQIVND (reference sequence). The V and J ends lost 7 bases and 6 bases, in that order; junction bases with no gene match: 15. The CDR3 nucleotides read TGTGCCAGTAATTTAGGCCTAGCGGGGGGGCGAGTTCCCGGGGAGCTGTTTTTT. This sequence encodes CASNLGLAGGRVPGELFF.

In this sample, this clonotype turned up many times. The gene calls are TRBV27 and TRBJ2-5, with a weak D call TRBD1 (6 bases). The CDR3 spans 17 residues. The germline gives CDR1 MNHEY, CDR2 SMNVEV (reference sequence). V lost 3 bases and J lost 1, with 18 bases in between. CDR3 sequence: CASSFYSDPTGQETQYF. The CDR3 bases are TGTGCCAGCAGTTTTTACTCGGACCCGACAGGCCAAGAGACCCAGTACTTC.

This clonotype was counted between two and nine times. The chain employs TRBV19 and TRBJ2-1; D is unclear. The V end lost 5 bases, the J end lost 6 bases, and 14 bases lay between the germline ends. This CDR3 is built from 14 residues. Germline V gene data show CDR1 as LNHDA and CDR2 as SQIVND (reference sequence). The CDR3 region has the DNA TGTGCCAGTAGTTGGGCCTCCGCGGTCAATGAGCAGTTCTTC. Its protein is CASSWASAVNEQFF.

This clonotype appeared many times. The chain carries TRBV12-3 or TRBV12-4 and TRBJ1-6, with D unresolved. The CDR3 spans 14 residues. V lost 5 bases to trimming and J lost 6 bases, with 11 bases between them. CDR3 coding DNA: TGTGCCAGCAGTCCACAGAATGTTAATTCACCCCTCCACTTT. Its translation is CASSPQNVNSPLHF.

The V gene is TRBV9, the J gene TRBJ2-1; D is tentatively TRBD1 or TRBD2 (5 bases each). This CDR3 has 15 residues. Germline V CDR1 and CDR2: SGDLS, YYNGEE. V dropped 1 base and J dropped 8 bases, with 16 bases sitting between them. This CDR3 is CASSVSSGAPDEQFF. In DNA, the CDR3 is TGTGCCAGCAGCGTATCTTCCGGGGCCCCCGATGAGCAGTTCTTC.

The gene calls are TRBV19 and TRBJ2-1; D call uncertain. Germline V CDR1 and CDR2: LNHDA, SQIVND (reference sequence). This CDR3 has 15 residues. The V gene lost 0 bases and the J gene lost 6 bases, with 12 bases spanning the gap. As DNA, the CDR3 is TGTGCCAGTAGTATAGAGGGCACCCCTCTCAATGAGCAGTTCTTC. It is translated as CASSIEGTPLNEQFF.

There are many counts of this clonotype. V is TRBV14 and J is TRBJ2-2; D is unclear. The CDR3 contains 14 residues. V was shortened by 0 bases and J by 4 bases, with 6 bases between the two germline ends. Germline assignment: CDR1 SGHDN and CDR2 FVKESK. The CDR3 here is CASSQDYATGELFF. DNA of the CDR3: TGTGCCAGCAGCCAAGATTATGCCACCGGGGAGCTGTTTTTT.

In this sample, this clonotype turned up many times. V and J are TRBV12-3 or TRBV12-4 and TRBJ2-5; 11 nucleotides line up with TRBD2. This CDR3 spans 14 amino acids. The V gene end was trimmed by 6 bases and the J gene end by 7 bases; junction bases not matched to a gene: 7. CDR3 nucleotides: TGTGCCAGCAGCCCTAGCGGGGGGTTGGTGACCCAGTACTTC. This encodes CASSPSGGLVTQYF.

The rearrangement uses TRBV4-3 and TRBJ1-5; weak D call: TRBD1 (6 bases). The germline CDR1 and CDR2 sequences are LGHNA and YSLEER. The length of the CDR3 is 15 residues. Trimming took 3 bases from V and 7 from J, leaving 16 bases between them. CDR3 DNA: TGCGCCAGCAGCCACCTCGATACAGGGACACAGCCCCAGCATTTT. Protein sequence: CASSHLDTGTQPQHF.

The chain joins TRBV7-9 to TRBJ2-1, with D possibly being TRBD2 (6 bases). Germline V gene data show CDR1 as SEHNR and CDR2 as FQNEAQ (reference sequence). This CDR3 is 16 amino acids long. Trimming pared 1 base from V and 9 bases from J, leaving 19 bases between. The CDR3 loop is CASSLGGAAEWGEQFF. The CDR3, as DNA: TGTGCCAGCAGCTTAGGCGGGGCGGCGGAATGGGGTGAGCAGTTCTTC.

This clonotype was found many times. The chain has TRBV28 and TRBJ2-2, with D unresolved. CDR3 length equals 12 residues. V lost 4 bases to trimming and J lost 6 bases, with 6 bases between them. Germline CDR1 and CDR2: MDHEN and SYDVKM. CDR3 region: CASSSRPGELFF. CDR3 sequence (DNA): TGTGCCAGCAGTTCCCGCCCCGGGGAGCTGTTTTTT.